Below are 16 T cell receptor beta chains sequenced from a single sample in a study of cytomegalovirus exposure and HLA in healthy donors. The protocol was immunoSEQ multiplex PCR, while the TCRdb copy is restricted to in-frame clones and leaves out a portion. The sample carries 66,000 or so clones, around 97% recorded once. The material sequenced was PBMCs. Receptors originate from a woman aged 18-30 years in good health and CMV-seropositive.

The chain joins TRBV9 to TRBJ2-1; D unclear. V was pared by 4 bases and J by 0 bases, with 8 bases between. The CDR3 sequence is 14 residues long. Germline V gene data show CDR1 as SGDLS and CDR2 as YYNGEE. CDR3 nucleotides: TGTGCCAGCAGCCCCATCAGCTCCTACAATGAGCAGTTCTTC. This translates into CASSPISSYNEQFF.

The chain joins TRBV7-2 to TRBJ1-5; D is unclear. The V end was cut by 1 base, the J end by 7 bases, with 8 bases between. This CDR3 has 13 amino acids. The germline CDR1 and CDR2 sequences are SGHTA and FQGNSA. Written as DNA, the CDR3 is TGTGCCAGCAGCTTAGACACAGTCCAGCCCCAGCATTTT. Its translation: CASSLDTVQPQHF.

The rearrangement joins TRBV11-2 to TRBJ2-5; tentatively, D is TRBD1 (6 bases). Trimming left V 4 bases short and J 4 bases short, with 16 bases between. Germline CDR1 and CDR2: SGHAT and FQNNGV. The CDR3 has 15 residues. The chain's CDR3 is CASSYLTGSGETQYF. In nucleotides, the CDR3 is TGTGCCAGCAGCTATCTTACAGGGTCGGGAGAGACCCAGTACTTC.

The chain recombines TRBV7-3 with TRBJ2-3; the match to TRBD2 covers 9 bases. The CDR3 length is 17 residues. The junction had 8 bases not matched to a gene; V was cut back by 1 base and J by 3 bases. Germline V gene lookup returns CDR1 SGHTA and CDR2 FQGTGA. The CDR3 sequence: CASSLNPPAGGTDTQYF. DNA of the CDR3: TGTGCCAGCAGCTTAAACCCCCCCGCGGGGGGGACAGATACGCAGTATTTT.

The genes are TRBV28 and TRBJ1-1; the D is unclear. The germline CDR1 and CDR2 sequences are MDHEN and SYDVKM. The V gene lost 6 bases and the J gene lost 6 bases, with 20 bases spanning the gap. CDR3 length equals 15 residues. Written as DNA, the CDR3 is TGTGCCAGCAGCGGCAGGAAAAGGATGAAACCTGAAGCTTTCTTT. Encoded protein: CASSGRKRMKPEAFF.

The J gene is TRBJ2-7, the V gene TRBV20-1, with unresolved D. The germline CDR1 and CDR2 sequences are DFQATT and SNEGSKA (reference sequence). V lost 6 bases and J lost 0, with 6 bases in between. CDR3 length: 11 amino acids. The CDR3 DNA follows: TGCAGTGCCAAAGCCTCCTACGAGCAGTACTTC. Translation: CSAKASYEQYF.

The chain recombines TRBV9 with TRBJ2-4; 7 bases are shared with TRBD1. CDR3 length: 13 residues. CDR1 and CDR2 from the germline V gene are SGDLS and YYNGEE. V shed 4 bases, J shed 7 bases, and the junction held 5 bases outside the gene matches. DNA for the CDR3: TGTGCCAGCAGCACAGGGGACCTTAACATTCAGTACTTC. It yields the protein CASSTGDLNIQYF. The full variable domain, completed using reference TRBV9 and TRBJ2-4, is DSGVTQTPKHLITATGQRVTLRCSPRSGDLSVYWYQQSLDQGLQFLIQYYNGEERAKGNILERFSAQQFPDLHSELNLSSLELGDSALYFCASSTGDLNIQYFGAGTRLSVL.

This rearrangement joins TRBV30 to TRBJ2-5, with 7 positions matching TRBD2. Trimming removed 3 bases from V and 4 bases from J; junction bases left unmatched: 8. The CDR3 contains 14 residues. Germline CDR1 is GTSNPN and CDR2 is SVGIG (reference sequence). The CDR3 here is CAWSALAVAETQYF. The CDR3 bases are TGTGCCTGGAGCGCGCTAGCGGTAGCAGAGACCCAGTACTTC. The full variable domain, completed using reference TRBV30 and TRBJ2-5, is SQTIHQWPATLVQPVGSPLSLECTVEGTSNPNLYWYRQAAGRGLQLLFYSVGIGQISSEVPQNLSASRPQDRQFILSSKKLLLSDSGFYLCAWSALAVAETQYFGPGTRLLVL.

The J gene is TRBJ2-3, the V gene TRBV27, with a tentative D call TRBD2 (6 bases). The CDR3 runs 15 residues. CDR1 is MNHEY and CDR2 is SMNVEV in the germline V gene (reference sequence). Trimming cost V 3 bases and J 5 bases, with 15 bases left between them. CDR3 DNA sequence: TGTGCCAGCAGTTTTCCGGGGGAGAGAGTAGATACGCAGTATTTT. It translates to CASSFPGERVDTQYF.

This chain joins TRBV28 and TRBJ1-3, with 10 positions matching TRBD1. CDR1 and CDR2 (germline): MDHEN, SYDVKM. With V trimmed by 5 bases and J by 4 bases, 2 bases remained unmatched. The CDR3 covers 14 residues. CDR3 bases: TGTGCCAGCAGTCTGACAGGGGGCGGAAACACCATATATTTT. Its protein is CASSLTGGGNTIYF.

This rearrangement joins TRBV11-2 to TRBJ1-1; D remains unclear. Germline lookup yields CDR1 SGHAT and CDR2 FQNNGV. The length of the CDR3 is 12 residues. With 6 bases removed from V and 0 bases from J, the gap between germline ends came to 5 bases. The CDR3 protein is CASRTLNTEAFF. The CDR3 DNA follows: TGTGCCAGCAGGACACTGAACACTGAAGCTTTCTTT.

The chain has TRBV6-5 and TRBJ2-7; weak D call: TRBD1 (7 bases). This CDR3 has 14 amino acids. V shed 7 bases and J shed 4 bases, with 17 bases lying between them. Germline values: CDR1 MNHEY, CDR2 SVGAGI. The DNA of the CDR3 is TGTGCCAGCACCCCCCCAGGGGGGCCTTACGAGCAGTACTTC. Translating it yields CASTPPGGPYEQYF.

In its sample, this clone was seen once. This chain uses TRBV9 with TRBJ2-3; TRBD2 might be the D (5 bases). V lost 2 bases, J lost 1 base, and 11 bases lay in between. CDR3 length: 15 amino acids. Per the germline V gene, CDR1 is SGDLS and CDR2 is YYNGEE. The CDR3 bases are TGTGCCAGCAGCGTTAGCGTTGCCGGCACAGATACGCAGTATTTT. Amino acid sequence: CASSVSVAGTDTQYF. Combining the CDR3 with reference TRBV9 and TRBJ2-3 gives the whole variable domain DSGVTQTPKHLITATGQRVTLRCSPRSGDLSVYWYQQSLDQGLQFLIQYYNGEERAKGNILERFSAQQFPDLHSELNLSSLELGDSALYFCASSVSVAGTDTQYFGPGTRLTVL.

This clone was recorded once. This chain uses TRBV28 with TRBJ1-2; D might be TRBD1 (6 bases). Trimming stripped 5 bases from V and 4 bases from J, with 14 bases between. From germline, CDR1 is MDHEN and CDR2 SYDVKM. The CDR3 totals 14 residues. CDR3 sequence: CASSVTGGVYGYTF. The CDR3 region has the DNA TGTGCCAGCAGTGTCACGGGGGGCGTCTATGGCTACACCTTC.

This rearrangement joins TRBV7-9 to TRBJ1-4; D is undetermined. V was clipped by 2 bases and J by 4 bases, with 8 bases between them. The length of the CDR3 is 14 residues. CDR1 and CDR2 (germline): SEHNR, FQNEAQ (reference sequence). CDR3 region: CASSLREFNEKLFF. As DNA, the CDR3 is TGTGCCAGCAGCTTAAGGGAGTTTAATGAAAAACTGTTTTTT.

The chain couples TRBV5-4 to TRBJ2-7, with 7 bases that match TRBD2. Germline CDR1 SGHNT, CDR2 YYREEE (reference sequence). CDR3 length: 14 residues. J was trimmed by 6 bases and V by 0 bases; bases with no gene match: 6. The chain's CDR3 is CASSLVAAGSEQYF. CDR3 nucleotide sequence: TGTGCCAGCAGCTTGGTTGCAGCGGGAAGCGAGCAGTACTTC.